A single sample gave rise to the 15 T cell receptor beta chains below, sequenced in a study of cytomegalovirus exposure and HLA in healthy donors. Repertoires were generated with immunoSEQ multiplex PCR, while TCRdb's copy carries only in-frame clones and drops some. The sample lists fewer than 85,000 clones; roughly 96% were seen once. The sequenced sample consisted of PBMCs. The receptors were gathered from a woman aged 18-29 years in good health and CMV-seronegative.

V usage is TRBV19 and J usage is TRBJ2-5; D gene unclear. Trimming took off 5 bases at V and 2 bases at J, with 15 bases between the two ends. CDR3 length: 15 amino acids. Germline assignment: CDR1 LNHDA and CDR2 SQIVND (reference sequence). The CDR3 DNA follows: TGTGCCAGTAGTCACCGACCAGCGAGACAAGAGACCCAGTACTTC. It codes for CASSHRPARQETQYF.

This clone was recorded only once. The DNA of the CDR3 is TGTGCCAGCAGTTACGAGGGACAGGGCTTCGGGAAGCCCCAGCATTTT. It yields the protein CASSYEGQGFGKPQHF. The rearrangement joins TRBV6-6 to TRBJ1-5; 9 nucleotides align to TRBD1. CDR3 size: 16 residues. Germline CDR1 MNHNY, CDR2 SVGAGI (reference sequence). V was pared by 2 bases and J by 8 bases, with 10 bases of the junction left unmatched.

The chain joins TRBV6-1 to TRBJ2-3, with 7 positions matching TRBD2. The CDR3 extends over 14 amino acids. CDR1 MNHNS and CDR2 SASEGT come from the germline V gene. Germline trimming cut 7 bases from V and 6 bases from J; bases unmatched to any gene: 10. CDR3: CASIHGGGSDTQYF. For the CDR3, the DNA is TGTGCCAGCATTCACGGGGGAGGGTCGGATACGCAGTATTTT.

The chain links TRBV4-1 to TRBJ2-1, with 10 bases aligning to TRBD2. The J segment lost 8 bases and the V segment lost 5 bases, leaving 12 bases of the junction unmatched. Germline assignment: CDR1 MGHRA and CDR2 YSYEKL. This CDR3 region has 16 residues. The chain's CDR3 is CASSSQGLAGVYEQFF. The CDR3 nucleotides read TGCGCCAGCAGCAGCCAGGGGCTAGCGGGAGTGTATGAGCAGTTCTTC.

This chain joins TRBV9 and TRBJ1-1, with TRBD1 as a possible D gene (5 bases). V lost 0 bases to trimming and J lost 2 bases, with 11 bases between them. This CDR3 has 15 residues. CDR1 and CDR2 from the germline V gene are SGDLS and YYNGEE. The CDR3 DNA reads TGTGCCAGCAGCGTAGGTCCGGGGGGAAACACTGAAGCTTTCTTT. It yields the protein CASSVGPGGNTEAFF.

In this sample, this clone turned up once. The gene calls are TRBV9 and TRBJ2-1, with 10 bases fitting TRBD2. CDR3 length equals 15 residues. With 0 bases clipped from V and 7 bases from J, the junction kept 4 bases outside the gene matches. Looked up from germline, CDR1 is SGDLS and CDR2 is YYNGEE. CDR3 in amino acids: CASSVASGSRNEQFF. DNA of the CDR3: TGTGCCAGCAGCGTAGCTAGCGGGAGTAGGAATGAGCAGTTCTTC.

CDR3 sequence reads: CASSPRLLQGYEQYF. In DNA, the CDR3 is TGTGCCAGCAGCCCTAGACTGTTGCAGGGCTACGAGCAGTACTTC. The chain is built from TRBV5-6 and TRBJ2-7, with D possibly matching TRBD1 (5 bases). V dropped 4 bases and J dropped 3 bases, with 17 bases sitting between them. The V gene's germline CDR1 is SGHDT and CDR2 YYEEEE. The CDR3 contains 15 residues.

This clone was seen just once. CDR3 protein: CASSGTPNTGELFF. The CDR3, as DNA: TGTGCCAGCAGCGGGACTCCGAACACCGGGGAGCTGTTTTTT. The chain uses TRBV9 and TRBJ2-2; TRBD2 might be the D (5 bases). This CDR3 region has 14 residues. V gave up 3 bases and J gave up 0 bases, with 6 bases separating them. The germline CDR1 and CDR2 sequences are SGDLS and YYNGEE. Filled out from reference TRBV9 and TRBJ2-2, the complete variable domain reads DSGVTQTPKHLITATGQRVTLRCSPRSGDLSVYWYQQSLDQGLQFLIQYYNGEERAKGNILERFSAQQFPDLHSELNLSSLELGDSALYFCASSGTPNTGELFFGEGSRLTVL.

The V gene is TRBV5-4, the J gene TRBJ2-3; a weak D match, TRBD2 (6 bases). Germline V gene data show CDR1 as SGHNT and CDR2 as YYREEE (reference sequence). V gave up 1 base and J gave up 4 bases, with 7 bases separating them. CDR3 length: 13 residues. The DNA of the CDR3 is TGTGCCAGCAGCTTGTGGGGGGCAGATACGCAGTATTTT. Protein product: CASSLWGADTQYF.

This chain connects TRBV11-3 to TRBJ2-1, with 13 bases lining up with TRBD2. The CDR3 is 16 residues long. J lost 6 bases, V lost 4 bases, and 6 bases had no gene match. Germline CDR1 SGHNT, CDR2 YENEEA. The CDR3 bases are TGTGCCAGCAGCTCGGGGACTAGCGGGAACGTCAATGAGCAGTTCTTC. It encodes CASSSGTSGNVNEQFF.

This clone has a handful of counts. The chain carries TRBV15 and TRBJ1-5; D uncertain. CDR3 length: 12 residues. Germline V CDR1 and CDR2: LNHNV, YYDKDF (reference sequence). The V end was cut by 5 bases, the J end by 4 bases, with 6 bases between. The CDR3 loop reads CATSSLNQPQHF. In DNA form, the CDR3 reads TGTGCCACCAGCTCGCTAAATCAGCCCCAGCATTTT.

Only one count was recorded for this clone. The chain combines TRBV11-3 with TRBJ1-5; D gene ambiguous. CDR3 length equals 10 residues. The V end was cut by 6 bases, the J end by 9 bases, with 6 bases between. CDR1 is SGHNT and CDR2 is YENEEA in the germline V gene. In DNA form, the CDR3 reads TGTGCCAGCAGTTCTTGGCCCCAGCATTTT. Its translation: CASSSWPQHF. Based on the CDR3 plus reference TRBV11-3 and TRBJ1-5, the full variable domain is EAGVVQSPRYKIIEKKQPVAFWCNPISGHNTLYWYLQNLGQGPELLIRYENEEAVDDSQLPKDRFSAERLKGVDSTLKIQPAELGDSAVYLCASSSWPQHFGDGTRLSIL.

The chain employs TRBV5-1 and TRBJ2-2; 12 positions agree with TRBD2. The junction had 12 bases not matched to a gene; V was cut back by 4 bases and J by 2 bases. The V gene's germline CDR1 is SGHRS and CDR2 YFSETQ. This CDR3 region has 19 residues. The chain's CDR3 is CASSPLAGGIVVNTGELFF. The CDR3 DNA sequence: TGCGCCAGCAGCCCACTAGCGGGAGGTATCGTTGTAAACACCGGGGAGCTGTTTTTT. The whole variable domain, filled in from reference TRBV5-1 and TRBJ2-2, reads KAGVTQTPRYLIKTRGQQVTLSCSPISGHRSVSWYQQTPGQGLQFLFEYFSETQRNKGNFPGRFSGRQFSNSRSEMNVSTLELGDSALYLCASSPLAGGIVVNTGELFFGEGSRLTVL.

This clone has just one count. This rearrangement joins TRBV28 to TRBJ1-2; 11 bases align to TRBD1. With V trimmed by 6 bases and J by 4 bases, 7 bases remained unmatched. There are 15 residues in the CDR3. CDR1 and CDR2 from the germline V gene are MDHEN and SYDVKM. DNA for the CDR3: TGTGCCAGCAGCCGGCGGACAGGGGGCTTCTATGGCTACACCTTC. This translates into CASSRRTGGFYGYTF.

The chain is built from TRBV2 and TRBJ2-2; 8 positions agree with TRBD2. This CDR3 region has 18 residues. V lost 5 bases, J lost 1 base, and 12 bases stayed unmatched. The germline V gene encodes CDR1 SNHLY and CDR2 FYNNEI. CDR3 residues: CASSTPPGGGMNTGELFF. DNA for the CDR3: TGTGCCAGCAGTACCCCTCCGGGCGGGGGGATGAACACCGGGGAGCTGTTTTTT.